This paragraph reports one T cell receptor beta chain. The antigen is not known. The sample belongs to a study of CD8 T cells in ankylosing spondylitis. Generation of TCR beta libraries employed quantitative 5'-RACE incorporating molecular barcodes. TCRdb re-called the 5' RACE reads through MiXCR, storing one row per CDR3 protein. The table includes 200,000 or so distinct CDR3 sequences, around a quarter detected once. Study-level points and caveats: Some motif variants were previously reported in reactive arthritis synovial fluid and blood. One TCR beta motif, made up of eight or nine highly homologous variants, appeared characteristic of ankylosing spondylitis blood.

The sequenced sample consisted of blood, either unsorted or a sorted T cell fraction (not recorded which). This receptor was taken from a male donor with ankylosing spondylitis or in good health (not recorded which).

The CDR3 region has the DNA TGTGCCAGCAGCTTAACACAGGGAGATACGCAGTATTTT. Its translation is CASSLTQGDTQYF. V and J are TRBV3-1 and TRBJ2-3; weak D call: TRBD1 (6 bases). Trimming cost V 5 bases and J 5 bases, with 11 bases left between them. The CDR3 totals 13 residues. Germline values: CDR1 LGHDT, CDR2 YNNKEL (reference sequence).